These 7 T cell receptor beta chains share one sample of origin, sequenced in a study of blood T cell repertoires in COVID-19. This table comes from immunoSEQ multiplex PCR, and its TCRdb copy is limited to in-frame clones, with some not included. The table records 100,000 to 120,000 clones, more than 75% of them present only once. The sample comprised peripheral blood. The receptors were sampled from a woman in her forties with acute or convalescent COVID-19.

The chain carries TRBV9 and TRBJ2-2; TRBD1 matches at 9 bases. The junction had 10 bases not matched to a gene; V was cut back by 3 bases and J by 1 base. In germline, CDR1 is SGDLS, CDR2 YYNGEE. This CDR3 comprises 18 residues. The CDR3 bases are TGTGCCAGCAGCGGGGGGACAGGGTTTTTTTTGAACACCGGGGAGCTGTTTTTT. Encoded protein: CASSGGTGFFLNTGELFF.

This rearrangement joins TRBV2 to TRBJ1-5; 11 bases are a match to TRBD1. CDR3 length: 16 amino acids. J was trimmed by 2 bases and V by 4 bases; bases with no gene match: 4. In germline, CDR1 is SNHLY, CDR2 FYNNEI. The CDR3 DNA reads TGTGCCAGCAGTGCCGGACAGGGGGCTGGCAATCAGCCCCAGCATTTT. Translated: CASSAGQGAGNQPQHF.

This clone has only a few counts. The V call is TRBV30, the J call TRBJ1-4; TRBD1 matches 7 bases. The ends lost 3 bases at V and 5 bases at J; junction bases unmatched: 0. CDR1 and CDR2 (germline): GTSNPN, SVGIG (reference sequence). The CDR3 loop spans 12 amino acids. The CDR3 sequence is CAWRGQNEKLFF. CDR3 DNA sequence: TGTGCCTGGAGGGGACAGAATGAAAAACTGTTTTTT.

The rearrangement joins TRBV27 to TRBJ1-2, with a possible D match to TRBD1 (6 bases). The germline CDR1 and CDR2 sequences are MNHEY and SMNVEV (reference sequence). V dropped 4 bases and J dropped 8 bases, with 8 bases sitting between them. This CDR3 has 11 residues. The CDR3 DNA reads TGTGCCAGCAGTTCCCAGGGGGGCTACACCTTC. This translates into CASSSQGGYTF.

With respect to this clone: At one of its ends the junction is not consistent with the germline gene, which may arise from a read error. The rearrangement links TRBV3-1 (or the pseudogene TRBV3-2) to TRBJ1-5; no clear D gene. Per the germline V gene, CDR1 is LGHDT and CDR2 is YNNKEL (reference sequence). This CDR3 is built from 15 residues. The CDR3: CASTQGSGRNQPQHF. The CDR3 region has the DNA TGTGCCAGCACCCAAGGCTCCGGGAGGAATCAGCCCCAGCATTTT.

This rearrangement joins TRBV5-1 to TRBJ2-3, with D possibly matching TRBD1 (5 bases). V dropped 2 bases and J dropped 2 bases, with 9 bases sitting between them. Germline V gene data show CDR1 as SGHRS and CDR2 as YFSETQ. The CDR3 length is 14 residues. The CDR3 spells CASSFQGYTDTQYF. The CDR3 nucleotides read TGCGCCAGCAGCTTCCAGGGTTACACAGATACGCAGTATTTT.

The chain carries TRBV18 and TRBJ2-3; possibly TRBD1 for D (6 bases). The germline V and J ends were trimmed by 1 base and 4 bases, with 12 bases remaining between them. CDR1 KGHSH and CDR2 LQKENI come from the germline V gene. CDR3 size: 15 residues. The CDR3 is CASSPQQGWADTQYF. CDR3 bases: TGTGCCAGCTCACCACAGCAGGGGTGGGCAGATACGCAGTATTTT.